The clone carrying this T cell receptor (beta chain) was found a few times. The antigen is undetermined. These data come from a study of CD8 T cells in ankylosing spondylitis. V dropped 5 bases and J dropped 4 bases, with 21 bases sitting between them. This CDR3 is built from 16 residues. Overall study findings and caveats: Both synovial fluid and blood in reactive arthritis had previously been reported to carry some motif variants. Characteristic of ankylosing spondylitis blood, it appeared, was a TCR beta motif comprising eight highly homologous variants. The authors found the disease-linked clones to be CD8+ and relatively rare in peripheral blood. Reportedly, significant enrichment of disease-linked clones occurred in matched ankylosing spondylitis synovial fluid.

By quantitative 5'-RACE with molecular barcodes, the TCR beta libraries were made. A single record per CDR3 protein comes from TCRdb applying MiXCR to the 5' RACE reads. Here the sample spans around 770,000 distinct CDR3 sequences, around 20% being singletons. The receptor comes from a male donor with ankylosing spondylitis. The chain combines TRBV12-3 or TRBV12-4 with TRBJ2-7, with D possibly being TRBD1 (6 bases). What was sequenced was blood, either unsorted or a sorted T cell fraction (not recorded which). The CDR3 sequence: CASSTATQGRFYEQYF. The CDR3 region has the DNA TGTGCCAGCAGTACAGCGACACAGGGTCGGTTTTACGAGCAGTACTTC.